This is a list of T cell receptor beta chains from one sample in a study of identical twins. From the 5' RACE reads, TCRdb called clonotypes with MiXCR, one entry per CDR3 protein. The sample includes nearly 650,000 distinct CDR3 sequences, around 7.5% of them seen just once. This sample also belongs to another study, concerning yellow fever vaccine responses in identical twins.

Sequenced material: PBMCs. The receptors originated from a woman aged 18-30 years in good health. The CDR3 runs from the conserved cysteine through the conserved F or W. The order of the fields is V gene, J gene, D gene, clone size, CDR3 protein, CDR3 DNA. D genes are given only for firm matches. Size is stated for part of the rows, as once, few or many counts, or as a class when the clone is expanded.

V gene: TRBV13
J gene: TRBJ2-5
D gene: TRBD1
clone size: few
CDR3 protein: CASSWLLDRGQETQYF
CDR3 DNA: TGTGCCAGCAGCTGGCTCCTGGACAGGGGCCAAGAGACCCAGTACTTC

V gene: TRBV19
J gene: TRBJ2-7
D gene: -
clone size: -
CDR3 protein: CASSGTSIYEQYF
CDR3 DNA: TGTGCCAGTAGCGGGACATCCATCTACGAGCAGTACTTC

V gene: TRBV7-9
J gene: TRBJ2-1
D gene: -
clone size: -
CDR3 protein: CASSLGGLSTSEQFF
CDR3 DNA: TGTGCCAGCAGCCTCGGGGGACTTAGCACCAGTGAGCAGTTCTTC

V gene: TRBV6-4
J gene: TRBJ2-1
D gene: -
clone size: many
CDR3 protein: CASSDIAGPVNEQFF
CDR3 DNA: TGTGCCAGCAGTGACATTGCAGGGCCGGTCAATGAGCAGTTCTTC

V gene: TRBV20-1
J gene: TRBJ2-1
D gene: -
clone size: few
CDR3 protein: CSARRTYGYEQFF
CDR3 DNA: TGCAGTGCCCGCCGGACGTACGGCTATGAGCAGTTCTTC

V gene: TRBV12-3/TRBV12-4
J gene: TRBJ2-1
D gene: TRBD2
clone size: few
CDR3 protein: CASSRTSGSLNEQFF
CDR3 DNA: TGTGCCAGCAGTCGGACTAGCGGGAGTTTAAATGAGCAGTTCTTC

V gene: TRBV20-1
J gene: TRBJ2-5
D gene: TRBD2
clone size: -
CDR3 protein: CSARDPGLAGRGETQYF
CDR3 DNA: TGCAGTGCTAGAGATCCGGGACTAGCTGGGAGAGGAGAGACCCAGTACTTC

V gene: TRBV10-3
J gene: TRBJ2-5
D gene: TRBD2
clone size: many
CDR3 protein: CAISAQLAIQETQYF
CDR3 DNA: TGTGCCATCAGTGCGCAACTAGCGATCCAAGAGACCCAGTACTTC

V gene: TRBV5-1
J gene: TRBJ2-7
D gene: TRBD2
clone size: many
CDR3 protein: CASSLGAGVVNEQYF
CDR3 DNA: TGCGCCAGCAGCTTGGGTGCGGGAGTTGTCAACGAGCAGTACTTC

V gene: TRBV7-9
J gene: TRBJ1-6
D gene: TRBD1
clone size: few
CDR3 protein: CASSSSQGDSYNSPLHF
CDR3 DNA: TGTGCCAGCAGCTCCTCACAGGGGGATAGCTATAATTCACCCCTCCACTTT

V gene: TRBV6-1
J gene: TRBJ1-6
D gene: -
clone size: few
CDR3 protein: CASRMGRLGYSPLHF
CDR3 DNA: TGTGCCAGCAGAATGGGCCGTTTAGGATATTCACCCCTCCACTTT

V gene: TRBV15
J gene: TRBJ1-5
D gene: -
clone size: few
CDR3 protein: CATSGGDSNQPQHF
CDR3 DNA: TGTGCCACCAGCGGCGGAGATAGCAATCAGCCCCAGCATTTT

V gene: TRBV24-1
J gene: TRBJ2-2
D gene: -
clone size: few
CDR3 protein: CATSDRPRRTGELFF
CDR3 DNA: TGTGCCACCAGTGACAGACCGCGGAGGACCGGGGAGCTGTTTTTT

V gene: TRBV7-9
J gene: TRBJ2-2
D gene: TRBD2
clone size: few
CDR3 protein: CASSGTSGEGSTGELFF
CDR3 DNA: TGTGCCAGCAGCGGGACTAGCGGGGAAGGGAGCACCGGGGAGCTGTTTTTT

V gene: TRBV7-2
J gene: TRBJ2-2
D gene: -
clone size: few
CDR3 protein: CASSFVGSGELFF
CDR3 DNA: TGTGCCAGCAGCTTCGTTGGGTCCGGGGAGCTGTTTTTT

V gene: TRBV7-2
J gene: TRBJ1-5
D gene: -
clone size: -
CDR3 protein: CASSLGGAQPQHF
CDR3 DNA: TGTGCCAGCAGCTTAGGGGGGGCTCAGCCCCAGCATTTT

V gene: TRBV14
J gene: TRBJ2-5
D gene: TRBD2
clone size: few
CDR3 protein: CASSPTSGRAGSQYF
CDR3 DNA: TGTGCCAGCAGCCCGACTAGCGGGAGGGCCGGATCTCAGTACTTC

V gene: TRBV3-1
J gene: TRBJ2-1
D gene: TRBD2
clone size: -
CDR3 protein: CASSQGLAGRDNEQFF
CDR3 DNA: TGTGCCAGCAGCCAAGGACTAGCGGGAAGGGACAATGAGCAGTTCTTC

V gene: TRBV3-1
J gene: TRBJ2-1
D gene: TRBD2
clone size: few
CDR3 protein: CASSQEYGSSGGPEQFF
CDR3 DNA: TGTGCCAGCAGCCAAGAATATGGGTCTAGCGGGGGTCCTGAGCAGTTCTTC

V gene: TRBV7-9
J gene: TRBJ1-4
D gene: TRBD1
clone size: -
CDR3 protein: CASSLPGGKSNEKLFF
CDR3 DNA: TGTGCCAGCAGCTTACCAGGGGGGAAATCTAATGAAAAACTGTTTTTT

V gene: TRBV5-1
J gene: TRBJ2-1
D gene: TRBD2
clone size: few
CDR3 protein: CASSSGTLRDYSPIRRPGYNEQFF
CDR3 DNA: TGCGCCAGCAGCTCTGGGACTTTACGGGACTACTCACCAATACGCCGCCCCGGGTACAATGAGCAGTTCTTC